Listed below are T cell receptor beta chains from one sample, sequenced in a study of control samples from healthy donors and cancer patients. This table comes from immunoSEQ multiplex PCR, and its TCRdb copy is limited to in-frame clones, with some not included. The repertoire consists of 150,000 to 200,000 clones, with about 93% occurring once and the leading ten covering approximately 1.5%. The sample comprised blood. The receptors derive from a man between 18 and 29 years old in good health. Both conserved end residues are part of each CDR3. Clone size is shown for a subset of rows, as once, few, many or a class of expanded clone.

>NA|TRBJ1-1|TRBV18
CASSSQGDTEAFF
>NA|TRBJ1-1|TRBV5-5
CASSFITGGNTEAFF
>NA|TRBJ2-5|TRBV30
CAWRRPGQETQYF
>NA|TRBJ2-5|TRBV29-1
CSVEVLTGGVETQYF
>NA|TRBJ1-1|TRBV9
CASSGTTGGAGTEAFF
>NA|TRBJ1-1|TRBV7-6
CASSPTGDTEAFF
>NA|TRBJ2-2|TRBV4-1
CASSQVKGPNTGELFF
>NA|TRBJ2-2|TRBV9
CASSIGTGVGRGLFF
>NA|TRBJ1-2|TRBV9
CASSTRTGNYGYTF
>once|TRBJ2-2|TRBV28
CASSLQGGTGELFF
>NA|TRBJ2-1|TRBV6-5
CAILTGGDEQFF
>NA|TRBJ1-5|TRBV6-1
CASSEKQGWNQPQHF
>NA|TRBJ1-1|TRBV6-5
CASSSQGAQVTEAFF
>NA|TRBJ2-6|TRBV7-6
CASSLEANVLTF
>once|TRBJ1-2|TRBV27
CASSFGPGTGYGYGYTF
>NA|TRBJ1-6|TRBV9
CASSVEGADNSPLHF
>NA|TRBJ2-1|TRBV5-1
CASSTSGGPTYNEQFF
>NA|TRBJ2-2|TRBV11-2
CASSCEAGGRTGELFF
>NA|TRBJ1-3|TRBV5-1
CASSLGAGGNTIYF
>NA|TRBJ2-7|TRBV7-2
CASSKQGGTREQYF
>NA|TRBJ2-5|TRBV6-5
CASTVPGPGRTQYF
>NA|TRBJ2-1|TRBV6-5
CASSYGWGHGTEQFF
>NA|TRBJ2-2|TRBV6-2/TRBV6-3
CASSYLAGGVDTGELFF
>once|TRBJ1-2|TRBV3-1/TRBV3-2
CASSQGPGGYTF
>NA|TRBJ2-3|TRBV20-1
CSARRVDTQYF
>NA|TRBJ2-7|TRBV5-1
CASSSSGGAYEQYF
>NA|TRBJ2-1|TRBV5-8
CASSSSGGWNEQFF
>NA|TRBJ2-1|TRBV14
CASSQDRGGIPFNEQFF
>NA|TRBJ2-1|TRBV2
CASSITGMSEQFF
>NA|TRBJ1-4|TRBV19
CATSVSLFTTNEKLFF
>NA|TRBJ2-4|TRBV18
CASSSYPPSGPNIQYF
>NA|TRBJ2-3|TRBV6-5
CASSYTRRTDTQYF
>NA|TRBJ1-2|TRBV7-9
CASSLSGGTGTYGYTF
>once|TRBJ1-1|TRBV27
CASSFKGNTEAFF
>once|TRBJ2-3|TRBV7-3
CAGKGFPGAGSTDTQYF
>once|TRBJ2-1|TRBV3-1/TRBV3-2
CASSQEVGQGLFF
>NA|TRBJ1-4|TRBV10-3
CAISESGTDNEKLFF
>NA|TRBJ1-3|TRBV6-5
CASRTDRVVGNTIYF
>NA|TRBJ2-5|TRBV21-1
CASSKGSGETQYF
>NA|TRBJ1-5|TRBV28
CASSLDRLRVSQPQHF
>NA|TRBJ2-1|TRBV19
CASSISGTGLYEQFF
>NA|TRBJ2-5|TRBV2
CASSRSGVQETQYF
>NA|TRBJ1-5|TRBV19
CASSIDRVSNQPQHF
>NA|TRBJ1-1|TRBV7-3
CASRSRASNTEAFF
>NA|TRBJ2-1|TRBV7-3
CASSFAGSEQFF
>NA|TRBJ2-4|TRBV6-1
CASSETPPGRGFSIQYF
>NA|TRBJ2-6|TRBV4-1
CASSQGTGKPSGANVLTF
>NA|TRBJ1-4|TRBV4-1
CASSHILRRTRNEKLFF
>NA|TRBJ1-2|TRBV2
CASSETQVNYGYTF
>few|TRBJ1-5|TRBV6-5
CASSYQAGGQPQHF
>NA|TRBJ2-2|TRBV11-2
CASRMVGQGSGELFF